This T cell receptor (beta chain) emerged from a study of T cells in Graves' hyperthyroidism and ophthalmopathy. Amplification of TCR beta CDR3 regions used RNA as the template. A set of HTBI primers served as the primers for a first-round RT-PCR of the TCR CDR3. TCRdb re-called the multiplex PCR reads with MiXCR, one entry per CDR3 protein. The table includes 550,000 to 650,000 distinct CDR3 sequences, 11% to 15% detected once. The table lists this clonotype with many counts. This CDR3 comprises 16 residues. Looked up from germline, CDR1 is SEHNR and CDR2 is FQNEAQ (reference sequence). V lost 1 base and J lost 3; bases outside the gene matches: 5.

This TCR was sampled from a woman in her 40s with Graves' hyperthyroidism. The gene calls are TRBV7-9 and TRBJ2-5, with 10 bases matching TRBD2. Sequenced material: blood. For the CDR3, the DNA is TGTGCCAGCAGCTTAGGGACTAGCGGATTCGAAGAGACCCAGTACTTC. The encoded protein is CASSLGTSGFEETQYF.